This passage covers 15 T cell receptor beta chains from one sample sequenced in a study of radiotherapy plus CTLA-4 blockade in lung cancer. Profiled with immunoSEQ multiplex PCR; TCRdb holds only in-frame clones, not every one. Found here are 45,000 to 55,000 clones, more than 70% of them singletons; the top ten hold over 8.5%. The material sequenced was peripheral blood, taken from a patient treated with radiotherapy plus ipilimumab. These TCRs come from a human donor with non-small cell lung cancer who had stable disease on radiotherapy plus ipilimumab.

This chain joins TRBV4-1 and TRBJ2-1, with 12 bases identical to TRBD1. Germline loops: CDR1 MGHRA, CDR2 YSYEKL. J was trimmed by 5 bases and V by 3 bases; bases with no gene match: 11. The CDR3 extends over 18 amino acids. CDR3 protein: CASSQEKGTGGLNNEQFF. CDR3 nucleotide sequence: TGCGCCAGCAGCCAGGAAAAGGGGACAGGGGGCCTCAACAATGAGCAGTTCTTC.

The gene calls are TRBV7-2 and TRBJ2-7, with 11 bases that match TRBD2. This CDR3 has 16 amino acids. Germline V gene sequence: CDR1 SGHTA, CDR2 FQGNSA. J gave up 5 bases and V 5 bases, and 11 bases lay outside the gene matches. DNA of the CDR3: TGTGCCAGCAGCCGACTAGCGGGGTCGGTGGTGAACGAGCAGTACTTC. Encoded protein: CASSRLAGSVVNEQYF.

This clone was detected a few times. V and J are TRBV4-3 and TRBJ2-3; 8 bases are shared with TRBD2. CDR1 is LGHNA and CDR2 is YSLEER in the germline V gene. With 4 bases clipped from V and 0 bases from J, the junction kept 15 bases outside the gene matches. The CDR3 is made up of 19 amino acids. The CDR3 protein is CASSLTGTRGAYSTDTQYF. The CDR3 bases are TGCGCCAGCAGCCTAACCGGGACTAGAGGGGCCTATAGCACAGATACGCAGTATTTT.

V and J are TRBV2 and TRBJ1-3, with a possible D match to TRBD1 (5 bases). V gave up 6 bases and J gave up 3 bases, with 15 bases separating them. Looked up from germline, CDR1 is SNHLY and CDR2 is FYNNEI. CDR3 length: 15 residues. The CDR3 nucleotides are TGTGCCAGCAGCTTCACAAGGGACGGTGGAAACACCATATATTTT. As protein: CASSFTRDGGNTIYF.

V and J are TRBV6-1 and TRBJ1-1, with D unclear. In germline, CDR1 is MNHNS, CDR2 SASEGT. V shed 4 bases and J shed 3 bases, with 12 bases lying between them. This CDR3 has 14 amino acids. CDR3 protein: CASSGETVYTEAFF. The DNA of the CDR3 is TGTGCCAGCAGTGGGGAAACAGTTTACACTGAAGCTTTCTTT.

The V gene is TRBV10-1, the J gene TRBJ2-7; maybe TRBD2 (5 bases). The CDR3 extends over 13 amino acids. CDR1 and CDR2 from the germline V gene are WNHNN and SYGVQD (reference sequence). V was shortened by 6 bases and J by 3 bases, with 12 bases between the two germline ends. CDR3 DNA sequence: TGCGCCAGCAGCAAGGGAGCGAGCTACGAGCAGTACGTC. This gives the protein CASSKGASYEQYV.

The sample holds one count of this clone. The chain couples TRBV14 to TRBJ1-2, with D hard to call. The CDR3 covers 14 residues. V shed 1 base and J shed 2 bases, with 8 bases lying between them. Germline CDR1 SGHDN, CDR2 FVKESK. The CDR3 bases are TGTGCCAGCAGCCAAGGGACGGGGAACTATGGCTACACCTTC. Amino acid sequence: CASSQGTGNYGYTF.

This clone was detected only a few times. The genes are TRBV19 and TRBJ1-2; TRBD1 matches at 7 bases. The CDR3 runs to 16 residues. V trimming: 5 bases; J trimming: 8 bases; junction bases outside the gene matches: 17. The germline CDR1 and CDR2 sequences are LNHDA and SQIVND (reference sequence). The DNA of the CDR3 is TGTGCCAGTAGTTCCCCCGGGACAGCCCTCCTGCGGGGCTACACCTTC. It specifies CASSSPGTALLRGYTF. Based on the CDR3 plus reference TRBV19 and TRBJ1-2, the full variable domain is DGGITQSPKYLFRKEGQNVTLSCEQNLNHDAMYWYRQDPGQGLRLIYYSQIVNDFQKGDIAEGYSVSREKKESFPLTVTSAQKNPTAFYLCASSSPGTALLRGYTFGSGTRLTVV.

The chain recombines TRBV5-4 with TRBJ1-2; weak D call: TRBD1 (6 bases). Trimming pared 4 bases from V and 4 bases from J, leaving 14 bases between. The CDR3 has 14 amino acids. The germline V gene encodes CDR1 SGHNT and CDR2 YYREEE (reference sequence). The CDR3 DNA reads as TGTGCCAGCAGCGCATTACAGGGTCCCTATGGCTACACCTTC. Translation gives CASSALQGPYGYTF.

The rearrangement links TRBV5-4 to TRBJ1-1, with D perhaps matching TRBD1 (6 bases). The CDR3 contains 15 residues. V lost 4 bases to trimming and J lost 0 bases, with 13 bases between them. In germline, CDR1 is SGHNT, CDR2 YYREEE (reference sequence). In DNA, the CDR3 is TGTGCCAGCAGCCGCACACAGGGCATGAACACTGAAGCTTTCTTT. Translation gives CASSRTQGMNTEAFF. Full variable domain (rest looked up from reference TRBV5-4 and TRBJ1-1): ETGVTQSPTHLIKTRGQQVTLRCSSQSGHNTVSWYQQALGQGPQFIFQYYREEENGRGNFPPRFSGLQFPNYSSELNVNALELDDSALYLCASSRTQGMNTEAFFGQGTRLTVV.

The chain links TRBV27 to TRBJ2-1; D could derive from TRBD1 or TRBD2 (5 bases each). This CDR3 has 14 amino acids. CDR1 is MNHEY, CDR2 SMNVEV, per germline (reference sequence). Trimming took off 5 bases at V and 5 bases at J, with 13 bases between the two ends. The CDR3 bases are TGTGCCAGCAGTCCCGGGACGTTCCACAATGAGCAGTTCTTC. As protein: CASSPGTFHNEQFF.

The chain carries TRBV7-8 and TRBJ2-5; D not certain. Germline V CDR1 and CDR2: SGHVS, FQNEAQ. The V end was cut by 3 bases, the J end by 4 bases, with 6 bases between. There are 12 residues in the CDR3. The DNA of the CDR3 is TGTGCCAGCAGCTTTCCGTCAGAGACCCAGTACTTC. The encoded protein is CASSFPSETQYF.

As DNA, the CDR3 is TGTGCCAGCAACTCCTTTGTATCCACTGAAGCTTTCTTT. Translating it yields CASNSFVSTEAFF. The chain links TRBV2 to TRBJ1-1; D is undetermined. The CDR3 is 13 amino acids. The V gene's germline CDR1 is SNHLY and CDR2 FYNNEI. Trimming shortened V by 7 bases and J by 4 bases, and 13 bases separated the two germline ends. Full variable domain (remainder filled in from reference TRBV2 and TRBJ1-1): EPEVTQTPSHQVTQMGQEVILRCVPISNHLYFYWYRQILGQKVEFLVSFYNNEISEKSEIFDDQFSVERPDGSNFTLKIRSTKLEDSAMYFCASNSFVSTEAFFGQGTRLTVV.

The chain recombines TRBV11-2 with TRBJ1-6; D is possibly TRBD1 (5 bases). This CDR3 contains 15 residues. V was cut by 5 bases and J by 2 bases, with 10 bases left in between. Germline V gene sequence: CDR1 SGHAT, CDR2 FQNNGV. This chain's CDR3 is CASSALGAYNSPLHF. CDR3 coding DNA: TGTGCCAGCAGCGCCCTAGGGGCCTATAATTCACCCCTCCACTTT.

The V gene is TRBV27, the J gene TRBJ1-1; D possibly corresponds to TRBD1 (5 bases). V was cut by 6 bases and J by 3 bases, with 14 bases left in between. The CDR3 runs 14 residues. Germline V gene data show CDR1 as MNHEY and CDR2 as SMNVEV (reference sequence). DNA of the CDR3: TGTGCCAGCAGCCCAATCGGAGGGGACACTGAAGCTTTCTTT. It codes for CASSPIGGDTEAFF.